The 9 T cell receptor beta chains below all came from one sample that was sequenced in a study of blood T cell repertoires in COVID-19. Method: immunoSEQ multiplex PCR; TCRdb's copy keeps in-frame clones and lacks some. Of 250,000 to 350,000 clones listed, over 75% are singletons. The material sequenced was PBMCs or T cells enriched from blood (not recorded which). The source is a woman aged 25 to 39 who had recovered from COVID-19.

Here the CDR3 reads CASSSSVIYGYTF. CDR3 sequence (DNA): TGTGCCAGCAGCTCCTCAGTGATCTATGGCTACACCTTC. The chain couples TRBV6-2 or TRBV6-3 to TRBJ1-2; D is undetermined. V shed 6 bases and J shed 4 bases, with 12 bases lying between them. Germline V CDR1 and CDR2: MNHEY, SVGEGT. The length of the CDR3 is 13 residues.

V and J are TRBV4-1 and TRBJ1-2, with 7 bases aligning to TRBD1. The CDR3 has 19 amino acids. Germline CDR1 and CDR2: MGHRA and YSYEKL. V gave up 0 bases and J gave up 0 bases; unmatched junction bases: 13. The CDR3 is CASSQDQGTVVGTNYGYTF. The CDR3 nucleotides are TGCGCCAGCAGCCAAGATCAGGGGACAGTAGTCGGGACTAACTATGGCTACACCTTC.

This chain links TRBV5-4 with TRBJ1-2, with D perhaps TRBD1 (6 bases). V lost 8 bases and J 4 bases, leaving 24 bases between the germline ends. Germline CDR1 is SGHNT and CDR2 is YYREEE (reference sequence). This CDR3 has 16 amino acids. CDR3 sequence (DNA): TGTGCCAGTACTATAGATGGGGGGGGCGGACGCTATGGCTACACCTTC. This codes for CASTIDGGGGRYGYTF.

The V call is TRBV5-6, the J call TRBJ2-2; TRBD1 matches 8 bases. The CDR3 is 15 residues long. In germline, CDR1 is SGHDT, CDR2 YYEEEE. With V trimmed by 5 bases and J by 4 bases, 7 bases remained unmatched. The chain's CDR3 is CASRLDRVGTGELFF. CDR3 DNA: TGTGCCAGCAGACTGGACAGGGTGGGCACCGGGGAGCTGTTTTTT.

The chain links TRBV5-1 to TRBJ1-2; no reliable D call. Per the germline V gene, CDR1 is SGHRS and CDR2 is YFSETQ. V lost 1 base and J 1 base, leaving 20 bases between the germline ends. This CDR3 comprises 18 residues. CDR3 nucleotide sequence: TGCGCCAGCAGCTTGTGGTACTTCTCCACCTCAAATAACTATGGCTACACCTTC. Amino acids: CASSLWYFSTSNNYGYTF.

V and J are TRBV2 and TRBJ2-7; D remains ambiguous. This CDR3 comprises 13 residues. The germline V and J ends were trimmed by 2 bases and 3 bases, with 8 bases remaining between them. The germline gives CDR1 SNHLY, CDR2 FYNNEI. CDR3 sequence (DNA): TGTGCCAGCAGTGAAACGGCAGGCTACGAGCAGTACTTC. Translated: CASSETAGYEQYF.

This clone appeared a single time. CDR3 amino acids: CASSHILVAGGSTDTQYF. The CDR3 region has the DNA TGTGCCAGCAGCCATATACTGGTAGCGGGGGGAAGCACAGATACGCAGTATTTT. The J gene is TRBJ2-3, the V gene TRBV4-2; TRBD2 agrees at 10 bases. V shed 3 bases and J 0 bases; nucleotides not matched to a gene: 9. The CDR3 sequence is 18 residues long. Looked up from germline, CDR1 is LGHNA and CDR2 is YNFKEQ.

The chain is built from TRBV5-1 and TRBJ2-4; 10 bases are shared with TRBD2. V lost 1 base to trimming and J lost 1 base; unmatched junction nucleotides: 2. Germline CDR1 SGHRS, CDR2 YFSETQ. The CDR3 has 16 amino acids. The CDR3 loop reads CASSLISGGAKNIQYF. The CDR3 DNA is TGCGCCAGCAGCTTGATTAGCGGGGGGGCCAAAAACATTCAGTACTTC.

The gene calls are TRBV15 and TRBJ2-2; the match to TRBD2 covers 9 bases. This CDR3 is built from 17 residues. Germline V lookup: CDR1 LNHNV, CDR2 YYDKDF (reference sequence). Trimming removed 0 bases from V and 7 bases from J; junction bases left unmatched: 9. CDR3 bases: TGTGCCACCAGCAGAGATCCGCCGCGGGGGGGCCTCGGGGAGCTGTTTTTT. Protein product: CATSRDPPRGGLGELFF.